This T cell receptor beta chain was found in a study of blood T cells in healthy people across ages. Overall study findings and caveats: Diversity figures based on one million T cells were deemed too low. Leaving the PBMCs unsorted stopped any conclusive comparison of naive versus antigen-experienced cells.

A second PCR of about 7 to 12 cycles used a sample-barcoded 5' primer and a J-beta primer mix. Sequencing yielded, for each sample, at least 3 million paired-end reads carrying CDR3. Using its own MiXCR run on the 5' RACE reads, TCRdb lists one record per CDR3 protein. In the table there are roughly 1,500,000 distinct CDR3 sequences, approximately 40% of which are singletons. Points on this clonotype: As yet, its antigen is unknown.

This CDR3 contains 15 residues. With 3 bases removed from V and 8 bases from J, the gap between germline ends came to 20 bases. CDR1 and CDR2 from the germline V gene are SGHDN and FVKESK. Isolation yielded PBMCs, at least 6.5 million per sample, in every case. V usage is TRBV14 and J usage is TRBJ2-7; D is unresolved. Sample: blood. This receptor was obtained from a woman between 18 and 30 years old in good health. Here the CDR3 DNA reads TGTGCCAGCAGCCATGGAAGGGCACCCTCCGCCAAGCAGTACTTC. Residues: CASSHGRAPSAKQYF.